These 30 T cell receptor beta chains came from one sample sequenced in a study of Graves' ophthalmopathy and Graves' hyperthyroidism (dated by TCRdb to about 2018). TCRdb shows the sequencer as Illumina HiSeq 2000. For repertoire sequencing, TCR beta CDR3 regions were amplified from RNA transcripts. HTBI primers and the Qiagen OneStep RT-PCR kit were used in a first-round RT-PCR, which was followed by a second-round multiplex PCR, size selection and purification. In TCRdb, the public reads were trimmed at Q25 with fastp and aligned with MiXCR, with productive beta chains retained. Each CDR3 protein gets just one entry, which takes the most common genes and DNA from the rows behind it. The sample records 600,000 to 950,000 distinct CDR3 sequences, 40% of which are singletons. Of the sample, less than 55% is held by the ten largest clones. Sequencing used peripheral blood. The origin of the receptors is an adult man with Graves' ophthalmopathy.

There are many counts of this clonotype. The chain joins TRBV7-9 to TRBJ1-3, with a possible D match to TRBD1 (5 bases). The CDR3 has 11 residues. The V gene lost 5 bases and the J gene lost 9 bases, with 8 bases spanning the gap. The germline CDR1 and CDR2 sequences are SEHNR and FQNEAQ (reference sequence). The CDR3 protein is CASSPGGTIYF. In nucleotides, the CDR3 is TGTGCCAGCAGCCCGGGGGGCACCATATATTTT.

For this clonotype: At one end, the junction sequence differs from germline, possibly due to a read error. The rearrangement links TRBV24-1 to TRBJ1-5; D gene uncertain. The germline CDR1 and CDR2 sequences are KGHDR and SFDVKD. This CDR3 has 16 amino acids. CDR3 DNA: TGTGCCAGCAGTGAAGAGCCTGCCTATAGCAATCAGCCCCAGCATTTT. Amino acids: CASSEEPAYSNQPQHF.

Concerning this clonotype itself: A much bigger clone sits one base away, suggesting this may be a read error. This chain uses TRBV25-1 with TRBJ2-2; TRBD2 is a possible D gene (5 bases). From germline, CDR1 is MGHDK and CDR2 SYGVNS. The CDR3 has 16 residues. CDR3: CVSSRVVLRDTGELFF. The DNA of the CDR3 is TGTGTCAGCAGCCGGGTAGTCCTGCGGGACACCGGGGAGCTGTTTTTT.

The rearrangement links TRBV12-3 or TRBV12-4 to TRBJ2-5; D is possibly TRBD1 (7 bases). This CDR3 contains 16 residues. Trimming left V 4 bases short and J 2 bases short, with 17 bases between. The CDR3 is CASSYSNPGGQETQYF. Here the CDR3 DNA reads TGTGCCAGCAGTTACTCGAATCCAGGGGGGCAAGAGACCCAGTACTTC.

At least ten counts were recorded for this clonotype. The V and J genes are TRBV6-6 and TRBJ1-3, with 7 bases that match TRBD1. V gave up 0 bases and J gave up 1 base; unmatched junction bases: 0. Germline CDR1 MNHNY, CDR2 SVGAGI (reference sequence). CDR3 length: 15 amino acids. The CDR3 is CASSYSQGSGNTIYF. The CDR3 DNA sequence: TGTGCCAGCAGTTACTCACAGGGGTCTGGAAACACCATATATTTT.

The rearrangement uses TRBV20-1 and TRBJ2-5; TRBD2 might be the D (6 bases). Trimming cost V 1 base and J 0 bases, with 18 bases left between them. The CDR3 is 17 amino acids. Germline V CDR1 and CDR2: DFQATT, SNEGSKA (reference sequence). The CDR3 DNA sequence: TGCAGTGCTAGAGGATTGACGAGCGGGCCAAACCAAGAGACCCAGTACTTC. Protein sequence: CSARGLTSGPNQETQYF.

The rearrangement uses TRBV2 and TRBJ2-5; 12 bases map to TRBD1. With V trimmed by 5 bases and J by 5 bases, 9 bases remained unmatched. The CDR3 spans 16 residues. The germline gives CDR1 SNHLY, CDR2 FYNNEI. CDR3 sequence: CASSHSAGTGGETQYF. The CDR3 region has the DNA TGTGCCAGCAGTCACTCCGCCGGGACAGGGGGCGAGACCCAGTACTTC.

The V gene is TRBV29-1, the J gene TRBJ1-4, with 9 nucleotides matching TRBD1. The CDR3 extends over 13 amino acids. The germline gives CDR1 SQVTM, CDR2 ANQGSEA. The V gene end was trimmed by 7 bases and the J gene end by 7 bases; junction bases not matched to a gene: 7. The DNA of the CDR3 is TGCAGCGGTGTAACAGGGGGCAGTGAAAAACTGTTTTTT. It codes for CSGVTGGSEKLFF.

This clonotype was counted many times. This rearrangement joins TRBV10-3 to TRBJ1-2, with a tentative D call TRBD1 (5 bases). The CDR3 spans 14 residues. Germline values: CDR1 ENHRY, CDR2 SYGVKD. V was shortened by 6 bases and J by 3 bases, with 14 bases between the two germline ends. The CDR3 coding sequence is TGTGCCATCAGACGACCTGGACAAGACTATGGCTACACCTTC. Translating it yields CAIRRPGQDYGYTF.

This clonotype was seen more than once but under ten times. The chain combines TRBV2 with TRBJ1-2; the match to TRBD1 covers 7 bases. Germline CDR1 is SNHLY and CDR2 is FYNNEI. The CDR3 has 14 residues. The ends lost 7 bases at V and 4 bases at J; junction bases unmatched: 9. CDR3 amino acids: CASTPEGAGYGYTF. Here the CDR3 DNA reads TGTGCCAGCACCCCCGAGGGGGCTGGCTATGGCTACACCTTC. The full variable domain, rest sourced from reference TRBV2 and TRBJ1-2, is EPEVTQTPSHQVTQMGQEVILRCVPISNHLYFYWYRQILGQKVEFLVSFYNNEISEKSEIFDDQFSVERPDGSNFTLKIRSTKLEDSAMYFCASTPEGAGYGYTFGSGTRLTVV.

In its sample, this clonotype was seen once. V and J are TRBV7-2 and TRBJ2-7, with D unresolved. The J call may be in error: the DNA end matches TRBJ2-1 better. Germline lookup yields CDR1 SGHTA and CDR2 FQGNSA. CDR3 size: 12 residues. Here the CDR3 DNA reads TGTGCCAGTAGTCCCCAGTACAATGAGCAGTTCTTC. Residues: CASSPQYNEQFF.

This chain links TRBV29-1 with TRBJ1-1, with 8 bases fitting TRBD1. Losses at the gene ends were 7 bases for V and 5 bases for J; bases not matched to a gene: 0. Germline V gives CDR1 SQVTM, CDR2 ANQGSEA. CDR3 length: 10 residues. This chain's CDR3 is CSGQGTEAFF. As DNA, the CDR3 is TGCAGCGGACAGGGGACTGAAGCTTTCTTT.

This clonotype was recorded a few times. The chain uses TRBV19 and TRBJ1-5, with 8 bases aligning to TRBD1. The ends lost 4 bases at V and 3 bases at J; junction bases unmatched: 5. The germline V gene encodes CDR1 LNHDA and CDR2 SQIVND (reference sequence). The CDR3 runs to 15 residues. In DNA form, the CDR3 reads TGTGCCAGTAGTAGGGGGACAGGAAACAATCAGCCCCAGCATTTT. This translates into CASSRGTGNNQPQHF.

The chain couples TRBV29-1 to TRBJ1-2; D is ambiguous. The CDR3 sequence is 11 residues long. Trimming left V 5 bases short and J 7 bases short, with 11 bases between. Germline CDR1 SQVTM, CDR2 ANQGSEA. CDR3 nucleotide sequence: TGCAGCGTTACTGGCTCCTCTGGCTACACCTTC. Amino acid sequence: CSVTGSSGYTF.

With regard to this clonotype: A much larger clone differs from this one at a single base, so this may be a read error. The chain joins TRBV7-2 to TRBJ2-7; no clear D. The CDR3 consists of 14 residues. Per the germline V gene, CDR1 is SGHTA and CDR2 is FQGNSA. CDR3 DNA sequence: TGTGCCAGCAGCTTAGCCGCCCTTTCCTACGGGCAGTACTTC. Translation gives CASSLAALSYGQYF.

This clonotype has just one count. The chain has TRBV4-1 and TRBJ1-2; TRBD1 aligns across 9 bases. CDR3 length equals 14 residues. With 4 bases clipped from V and 10 bases from J, the junction kept 10 bases outside the gene matches. The V gene's germline CDR1 is MGHRA and CDR2 YSYEKL. CDR3: CASSPITGGDDYTF. CDR3 sequence (DNA): TGCGCCAGCAGCCCGATTACAGGGGGCGATGACTACACCTTC.

This clonotype occurred a few times. The junction departs from the called germline gene at one end, perhaps through a read error. This chain connects TRBV10-3 to TRBJ1-1; a possible D gene is TRBD1 (5 bases). Looked up from germline, CDR1 is ENHRY and CDR2 is SYGVKD. The CDR3 extends over 14 amino acids. The CDR3, as DNA: TGTGCCAGCAGTTACTCGACAGTGAACACTGAAGCTTTCTTT. As protein: CASSYSTVNTEAFF.

This rearrangement joins TRBV7-9 to TRBJ2-2; 12 nucleotides agree with TRBD2. Trimming cost V 5 bases and J 5 bases; bases outside gene matches: 3. Germline lookup yields CDR1 SEHNR and CDR2 FQNEAQ (reference sequence). The CDR3 is made up of 15 amino acids. The CDR3 region has the DNA TGTGCCAGCAGCCGACTAGCGGGAGAAACCGGGGAGCTGTTTTTT. The encoded protein is CASSRLAGETGELFF.

The J gene is TRBJ2-7, the V gene TRBV30; D possibly matches TRBD1 or TRBD2 (5 bases each). The CDR3 length is 12 residues. Germline CDR1 GTSNPN, CDR2 SVGIG (reference sequence). V lost 4 bases and J 3 bases, leaving 10 bases between the germline ends. The CDR3 DNA is TGTGCCTGGACCAGGGCGGGCTACGAGCAGTACTTC. This codes for CAWTRAGYEQYF.

This clonotype has just a few counts. Sequence at one end of the junction differs from germline and may be a read error. The chain links TRBV10-3 to TRBJ2-5; tentatively, D is TRBD2 (5 bases). The CDR3 is made up of 15 amino acids. Germline V gene lookup returns CDR1 ENHRY and CDR2 SYGVKD. The CDR3 DNA follows: TGTGCCAGCAGTGAAGCGGCAGGCACCCAAGAGACCCAGTACTTC. Encoded protein: CASSEAAGTQETQYF.

About this clonotype itself: One base away lies a much larger clone, so this may be a sequencing read error. The chain carries TRBV20-1 and TRBJ1-4; D is unclear. Germline CDR1 and CDR2: DFQATT and SNEGSKA (reference sequence). The V end was cut by 5 bases, the J end by 8 bases, with 9 bases between. This CDR3 is built from 11 residues. The CDR3 spells CSAYRQEKLFF. The CDR3 nucleotides read TGCAGTGCTTATCGCCAGGAAAAACTGTTTTTT.

About this clonotype itself: The junction shows a germline mismatch at one end, possibly a read error. The DNA of the CDR3 is TGTGCCAGCAATGGCCGCACAGGGCGAGATTCGCAGTATTTT. Amino acid sequence: CASNGRTGRDSQYF. The chain is built from TRBV25-1 and TRBJ2-3; D is possibly TRBD1 (6 bases). The germline V gene encodes CDR1 MGHDK and CDR2 SYGVNS. The CDR3 length is 14 residues.

This clonotype appeared many times. V and J are TRBV10-2 and TRBJ2-7, with a tentative D call TRBD1 (5 bases). Trimming left V 7 bases short and J 2 bases short, with 15 bases between. The CDR3 totals 14 residues. In germline, CDR1 is WSHSY, CDR2 SAAADI. CDR3 nucleotide sequence: TGCGCCAGCAACGAAGCAGGGCCGGCCTACGAGCAGTACTTC. Translated, it gives CASNEAGPAYEQYF.

Concerning this clonotype: Because it lacks the conserved phenylalanine or tryptophan at the end, this CDR3 is likely a read error. The chain uses TRBV19 and TRBJ2-7; D is unclear. V lost 5 bases, J lost 5 bases, and 19 bases lay in between. The CDR3 length is 15 residues. Germline CDR1 and CDR2: LNHDA and SQIVND (reference sequence). The CDR3 loop reads CASSPGRIDVHEQYL. CDR3 nucleotide sequence: TGTGCCAGTAGTCCCGGACGGATAGACGTCCACGAGCAGTACCTC.

The chain links TRBV7-3 to TRBJ2-7; a weak D match, TRBD2 (6 bases). This CDR3 spans 15 amino acids. With 5 bases removed from V and 2 bases from J, the gap between germline ends came to 16 bases. CDR1 is SGHTA and CDR2 is FQGTGA in the germline V gene. CDR3 nucleotides: TGTGCCAGCAGCGAACTGGGCGGGAAGACCTACGAGCAGTACTTC. It encodes CASSELGGKTYEQYF.

In its sample, this clonotype was seen a few times. The junction does not match germline at one end; this may be a read error. The chain is built from TRBV7-3 and TRBJ1-5; maybe TRBD1 (5 bases). This CDR3 region has 16 residues. CDR1 SGHTA and CDR2 FQGTGA come from the germline V gene. CDR3 protein: CASSPGDPGSNQPQHF. As DNA, the CDR3 is TGCGCCAGCAGCCCGGGGGACCCTGGGAGCAATCAGCCCCAGCATTTT. Complete variable domain (other parts from reference TRBV7-3 and TRBJ1-5): GAGVSQTPSNKVTEKGKYVELRCDPISGHTALYWYRQSLGQGPEFLIYFQGTGAADDSGLPNDRFFAVRPEGSVSTLKIQRTERGDSAVYLCASSPGDPGSNQPQHFGDGTRLSIL.

Turning to this clonotype: A single base separates this from a much larger clone, so it may be a read error. The chain has TRBV7-4 and TRBJ1-1; D perhaps matches TRBD1 (6 bases). The CDR3 length is 15 residues. From germline, CDR1 is SGHVT and CDR2 SQSDAQ. CDR3: CPSSQSRQENTEAFF. CDR3 bases: TGTCCCAGCAGCCAAAGTCGACAGGAGAACACTGAAGCTTTCTTT.

Concerning this clonotype: A much larger clone sits a single nucleotide away, making a read error possible. V and J are TRBV7-6 and TRBJ1-6; D unclear. With 1 base removed from V and 9 bases from J, the gap between germline ends came to 13 bases. Germline V gene sequence: CDR1 SGHVS, CDR2 FNYEAQ. The CDR3 has 15 residues. Written as DNA, the CDR3 is TGTGCCAGCAGCTTAGGTTGGCTCTCCAGTTCACCCCTCCACTTT. It is translated as CASSLGWLSSSPLHF.

This clonotype was counted many times. The V call is TRBV29-1, the J call TRBJ2-5, with unresolved D. The CDR3 runs 13 residues. Trimming removed 8 bases from V and 5 bases from J, with 18 bases in between. Germline lookup yields CDR1 SQVTM and CDR2 ANQGSEA. The DNA for the CDR3 is TGCAGCATTTTTGGGTGGGAAAGGGAGACCCAGTACTTC. Protein sequence: CSIFGWERETQYF.

This clonotype has ten or more counts. V gene TRBV29-1 combines with J gene TRBJ1-1; D not resolved. The CDR3 sequence is 12 residues long. V dropped 5 bases and J dropped 1 base, with 8 bases sitting between them. Per germline, CDR1 SQVTM and CDR2 ANQGSEA. CDR3: CSVSFTNTEAFF. DNA of the CDR3: TGCAGCGTTTCATTTACGAACACTGAAGCTTTCTTT.